This TCR beta chain appears in the sequencing data of a study of follicular helper T cells after annual influenza vaccination. In the case of this clone: Antigen: not known.

General observations from the study: Successive annual vaccinations recalled a recurrent oligoclonal ICOS+CD38+ cTfh response with influenza-specific clonotypes.

Germline CDR1 reads SGHRS; CDR2 reads YFSETQ. This CDR3 region has 16 residues. V was cut by 4 bases and J by 6 bases, with 21 bases left in between. The protocol was immunoSEQ multiplex PCR, while the TCRdb copy is restricted to in-frame clones and leaves out a portion. The sample yields thousands of clones, roughly 80% seen once. Documented time point: 2015-2016 season, 7 days after influenza vaccination. Donors with HIV/AIDS, active malignancy, immunomodulators or active illness were excluded. This clonotype was sampled from an adult who received the influenza vaccine. The chain has TRBV5-1 and TRBJ2-3, with D tentatively TRBD2 (6 bases). The material sequenced was CXCR5- memory CD4+ T cells sorted from blood, taken 7 days after influenza vaccination. Written as DNA, the CDR3 is TGCGCCAGCAGCCCAACCCGAGAACGCCGGGGGGATACGCAGTATTTT. This codes for CASSPTRERRGDTQYF.